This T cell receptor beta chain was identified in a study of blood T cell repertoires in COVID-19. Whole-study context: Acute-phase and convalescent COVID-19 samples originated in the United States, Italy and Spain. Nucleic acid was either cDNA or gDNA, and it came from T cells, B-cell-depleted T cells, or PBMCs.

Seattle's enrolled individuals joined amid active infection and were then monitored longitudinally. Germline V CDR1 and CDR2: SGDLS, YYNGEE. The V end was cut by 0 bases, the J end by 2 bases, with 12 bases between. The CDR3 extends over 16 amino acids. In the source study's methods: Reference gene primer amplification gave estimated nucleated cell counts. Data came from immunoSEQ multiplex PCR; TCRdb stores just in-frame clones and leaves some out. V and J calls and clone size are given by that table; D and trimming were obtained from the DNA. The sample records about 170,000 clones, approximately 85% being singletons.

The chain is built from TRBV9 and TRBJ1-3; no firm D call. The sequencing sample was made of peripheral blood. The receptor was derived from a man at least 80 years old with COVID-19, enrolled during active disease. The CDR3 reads CASSVESRPPGNTIYF. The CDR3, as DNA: TGTGCCAGCAGCGTAGAATCCAGGCCCCCTGGAAACACCATATATTTT.